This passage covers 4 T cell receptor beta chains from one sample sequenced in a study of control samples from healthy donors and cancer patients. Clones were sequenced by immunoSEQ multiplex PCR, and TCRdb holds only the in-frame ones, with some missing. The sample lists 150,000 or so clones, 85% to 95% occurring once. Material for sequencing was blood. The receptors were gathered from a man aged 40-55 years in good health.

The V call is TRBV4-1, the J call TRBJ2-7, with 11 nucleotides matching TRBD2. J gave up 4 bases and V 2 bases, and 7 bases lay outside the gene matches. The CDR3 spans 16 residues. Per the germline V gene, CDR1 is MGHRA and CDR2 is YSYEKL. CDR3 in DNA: TGCGCCAGCAGCCAACCTACTAGCGGGAGAAGATACGAGCAGTACTTC. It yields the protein CASSQPTSGRRYEQYF.

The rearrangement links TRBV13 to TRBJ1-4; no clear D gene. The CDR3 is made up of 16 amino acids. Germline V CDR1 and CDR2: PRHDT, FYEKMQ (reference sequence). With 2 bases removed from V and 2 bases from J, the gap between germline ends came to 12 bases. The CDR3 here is CASSLKISGTNEKLFF. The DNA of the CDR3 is TGTGCCAGCAGCTTAAAAATTAGCGGGACTAATGAAAAACTGTTTTTT.

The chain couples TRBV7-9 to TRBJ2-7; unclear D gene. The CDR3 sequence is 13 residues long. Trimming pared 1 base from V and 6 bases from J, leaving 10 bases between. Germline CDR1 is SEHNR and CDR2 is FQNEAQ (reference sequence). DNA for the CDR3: TGTGCCAGCAGCTTAGGGAAAACAGCCGAGCAGTACTTC. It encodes CASSLGKTAEQYF. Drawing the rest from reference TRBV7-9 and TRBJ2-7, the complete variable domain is DTGVSQNPRHKITKRGQNVTFRCDPISEHNRLYWYRQTLGQGPEFLTYFQNEAQLEKSRLLSDRFSAERPKGSFSTLEIQRTEQGDSAMYLCASSLGKTAEQYFGPGTRLTVT.

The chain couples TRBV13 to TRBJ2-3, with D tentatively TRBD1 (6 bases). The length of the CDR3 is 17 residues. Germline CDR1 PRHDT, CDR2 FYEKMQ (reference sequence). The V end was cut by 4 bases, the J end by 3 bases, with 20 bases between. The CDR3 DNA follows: TGTGCCAGCAGCTCCTTCAACAGGGAGAGGAGGACAGATACGCAGTATTTT. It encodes CASSSFNRERRTDTQYF.